This is a list of T cell receptor beta chains from one sample in a study of cytomegalovirus exposure and HLA in healthy donors. TCRdb's table, derived via immunoSEQ multiplex PCR, lists solely in-frame clones and lacks some. The sample lists approximately 220,000 clones, over 60% occurring once. Sequenced input: PBMCs. The source is a man younger than 35 in good health and CMV-seronegative. CDR3s include the opening cysteine and the closing phenylalanine or tryptophan. D genes are given only for firm matches. The listing skips clone size in some rows; elsewhere it reads once, few, many or a size class.

>.|TRBJ1-5|.|TRBV7-6
CASSLGTGPISNQPQHF
TGTGCCAGCAGCTTAGGAACAGGGCCTATTAGCAATCAGCCCCAGCATTTT
>TRBD1|TRBJ1-4|once|TRBV6-6
CASSFSRGRNEKLFF
TGTGCCAGCAGTTTCTCCAGGGGGAGGAATGAAAAACTGTTTTTT
>.|TRBJ1-5|few|TRBV2
CASSEDWTNQPQHF
TGTGCCAGCAGCGAGGACTGGACCAATCAGCCCCAGCATTTT
>TRBD2|TRBJ2-3|.|TRBV5-1
CASSSGLAGGHRSTDTQYF
TGCGCCAGCAGCTCCGGACTAGCGGGGGGGCATAGAAGCACAGATACGCAGTATTTT
>TRBD1|TRBJ2-1|.|TRBV7-2
CASSLLTGVEQFF
TGTGCCAGCAGCCTACTGACAGGGGTGGAGCAGTTCTTC
>.|TRBJ1-5|.|TRBV19
CASSMWAVQNQPQHF
TGTGCCAGTAGTATGTGGGCAGTCCAAAATCAGCCCCAGCATTTT
>TRBD1|TRBJ2-7|.|TRBV7-6
CASSLQGALYEQYF
TGTGCCAGCAGCTTGCAGGGGGCGTTGTACGAGCAGTACTTC
>TRBD2|TRBJ2-7|few|TRBV7-9
CASSPTGLAGGPNEQYF
TGTGCCAGCAGCCCCACGGGACTAGCGGGAGGGCCGAACGAGCAGTACTTC
>.|TRBJ2-1|.|TRBV4-3
CASSQAITKFSPYNEQFF
TGCGCCAGCAGCCAGGCCATCACGAAGTTTTCCCCATACAATGAGCAGTTCTTC
>.|TRBJ2-3|few|TRBV5-1
CASSLRQNTDTQYF
TGCGCCAGCAGCTTGAGACAGAATACAGATACGCAGTATTTT
>TRBD1|TRBJ1-5|.|TRBV27
CASMRGQGNQPQHF
TGTGCCAGCATGAGGGGGCAAGGCAATCAGCCCCAGCATTTT